This TCR beta chain originates from a study of T cells in women clearing cervical HPV infection. The CDR3 consists of 14 residues. The V segment lost 5 bases and the J segment 1 base; nucleotides outside the gene matches: 5. Germline loops: CDR1 SGHTA, CDR2 FQGNSA. Average input was around 1,200 ng genomic DNA for immunoSEQ TCR beta CDR3 amplification. Sequenced by immunoSEQ multiplex PCR; TCRdb stores in-frame clones only, minus some. Recorded here are 49,000 or so clones; the top ten clones represent 35% to 45%. In regard to this clone: The read ends 3 residues before the CDR3 terminus; that terminus is restored from the germline J gene.

The chain links TRBV7-2 to TRBJ2-7; TRBD1 aligns across 7 bases. The clonotype originates from a woman aged 18 to 75 with a cervical HPV16 infection that either progressed to CIN3+ or cleared (not recorded which). The specimen sequenced was blood buffy coat. The CDR3 bases that were read are TGTGCCAGCAGCCCCTTACAGGGGTCCTACGAG. Encoded protein: CASSPLQGSYE. In full, the CDR3 reads CASSPLQGSYEQYF.